This T cell receptor (beta chain) comes out of a study of sequential checkpoint blockade in melanoma. Overall study context: First-line arms were nivolumab then ipilimumab, or the reverse, randomized 1:1. Maintenance nivolumab came after either treatment sequence.

Only in-frame clones appear in the TCRdb table, and some are missing; sequencing was by immunoSEQ multiplex PCR. The sample lists several thousand clones, about three quarters occurring once. The germline V gene has CDR1 MNHNS and CDR2 SASEGT. The CDR3 runs 16 residues. V lost 4 bases and J 2 bases, leaving 18 bases between the germline ends. Treatment defined: randomized to nivolumab then ipilimumab (arm A) or the reverse (arm B). PBMC sorting kept live CD3+CD8+ cells without CD19 or CD56. The rearrangement joins TRBV6-1 to TRBJ2-7; TRBD1 might be the D (6 bases). This sequence originates from a human donor with melanoma. The sample in question was CD8+ T cells sorted from blood (inferred from file names), obtained from a patient given nivolumab and ipilimumab in sequence. The CDR3 nucleotides are TGTGCCAGCAGTGTTAGCTCAGGGGTCCCTCCCTACGAGCAGTACTTC. This sequence encodes CASSVSSGVPPYEQYF.